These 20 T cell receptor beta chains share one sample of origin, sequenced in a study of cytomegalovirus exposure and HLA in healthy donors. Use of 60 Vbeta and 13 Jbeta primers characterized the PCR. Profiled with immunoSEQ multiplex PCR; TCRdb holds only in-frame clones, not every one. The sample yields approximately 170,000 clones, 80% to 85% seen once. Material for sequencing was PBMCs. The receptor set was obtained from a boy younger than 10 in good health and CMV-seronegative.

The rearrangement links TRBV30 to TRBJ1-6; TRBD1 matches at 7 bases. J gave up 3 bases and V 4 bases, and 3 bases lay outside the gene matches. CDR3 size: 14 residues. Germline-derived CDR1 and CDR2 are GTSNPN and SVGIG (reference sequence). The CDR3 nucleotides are TGTGCCTGGATGCGGACAGGCTATAATTCACCCCTCCACTTT. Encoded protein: CAWMRTGYNSPLHF.

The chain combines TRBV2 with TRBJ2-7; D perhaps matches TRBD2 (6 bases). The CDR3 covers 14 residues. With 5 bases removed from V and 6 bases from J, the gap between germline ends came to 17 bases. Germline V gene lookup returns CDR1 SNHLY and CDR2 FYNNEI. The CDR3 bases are TGTGCCAGCAGTCTGACTAGGATCCCTTCCGAGCAGTACGTC. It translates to CASSLTRIPSEQYV.

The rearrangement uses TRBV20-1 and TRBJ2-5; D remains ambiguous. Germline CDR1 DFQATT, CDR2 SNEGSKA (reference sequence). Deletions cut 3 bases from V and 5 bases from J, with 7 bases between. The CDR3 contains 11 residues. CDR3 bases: TGCAGTGCTAGTGTGCGTGAGACCCAGTACTTC. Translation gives CSASVRETQYF.

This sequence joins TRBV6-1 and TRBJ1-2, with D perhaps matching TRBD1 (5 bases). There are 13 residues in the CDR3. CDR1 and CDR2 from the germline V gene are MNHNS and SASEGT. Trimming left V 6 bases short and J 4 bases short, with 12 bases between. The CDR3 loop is CASSNTGSYGYTF. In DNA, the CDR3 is TGTGCCAGCAGCAATACAGGATCCTATGGCTACACCTTC.

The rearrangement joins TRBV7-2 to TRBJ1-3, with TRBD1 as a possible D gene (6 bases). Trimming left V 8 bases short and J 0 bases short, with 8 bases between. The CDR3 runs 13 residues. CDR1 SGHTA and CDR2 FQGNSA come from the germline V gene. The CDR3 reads CASEQGSGNTIYF. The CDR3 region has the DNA TGTGCCAGCGAACAGGGCTCTGGAAACACCATATATTTT.

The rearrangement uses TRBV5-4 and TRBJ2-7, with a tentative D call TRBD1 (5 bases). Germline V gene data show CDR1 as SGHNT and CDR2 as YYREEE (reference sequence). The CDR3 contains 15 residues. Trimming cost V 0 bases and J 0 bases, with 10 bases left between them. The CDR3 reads CASSLAGQSSYEQYF. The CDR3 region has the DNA TGTGCCAGCAGCTTGGCCGGACAAAGCTCCTACGAGCAGTACTTC.

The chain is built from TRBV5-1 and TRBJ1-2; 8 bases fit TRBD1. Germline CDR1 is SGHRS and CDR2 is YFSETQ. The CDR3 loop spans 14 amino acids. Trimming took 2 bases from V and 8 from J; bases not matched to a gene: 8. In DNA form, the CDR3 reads TGCGCCAGCAGCTTCCGGACAGGGTTGAGAGGCTACACCTTC. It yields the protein CASSFRTGLRGYTF.

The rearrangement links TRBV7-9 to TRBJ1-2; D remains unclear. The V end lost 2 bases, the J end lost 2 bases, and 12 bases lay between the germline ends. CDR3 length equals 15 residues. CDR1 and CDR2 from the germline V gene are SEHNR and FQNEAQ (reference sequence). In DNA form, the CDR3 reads TGTGCCAGCAGCTTAATTGGCTTATTGAACTATGGCTACACCTTC. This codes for CASSLIGLLNYGYTF.

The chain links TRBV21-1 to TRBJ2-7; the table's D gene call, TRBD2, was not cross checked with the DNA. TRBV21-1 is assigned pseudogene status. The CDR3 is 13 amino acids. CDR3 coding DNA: TGTGCCAGCAGCAAATGGGAGGGATACGAGCAGTACGTC. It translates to CASSKWEGYEQYV.

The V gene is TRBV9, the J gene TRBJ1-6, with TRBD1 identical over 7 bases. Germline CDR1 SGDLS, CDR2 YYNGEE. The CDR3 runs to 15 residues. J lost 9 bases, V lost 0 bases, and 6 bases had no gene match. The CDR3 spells CASSVGGTAGSPLHF. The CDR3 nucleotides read TGTGCCAGCAGCGTAGGCGGGACAGCCGGTTCACCCCTCCACTTT.

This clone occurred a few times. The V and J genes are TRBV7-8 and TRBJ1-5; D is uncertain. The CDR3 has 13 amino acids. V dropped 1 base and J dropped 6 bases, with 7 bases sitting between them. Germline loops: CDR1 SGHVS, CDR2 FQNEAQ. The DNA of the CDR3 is TGTGCCAGCAGCTTAGGCGCGGTTCAGCCCCAGCATTTT. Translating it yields CASSLGAVQPQHF.

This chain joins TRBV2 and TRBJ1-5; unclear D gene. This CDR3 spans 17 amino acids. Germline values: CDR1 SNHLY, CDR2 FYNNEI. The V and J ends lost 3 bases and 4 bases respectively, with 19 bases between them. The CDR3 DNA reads TGTGCCAGCAGTGAGGAGTCCCCAAACCTCAGAAATCAGCCCCAGCATTTT. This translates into CASSEESPNLRNQPQHF.

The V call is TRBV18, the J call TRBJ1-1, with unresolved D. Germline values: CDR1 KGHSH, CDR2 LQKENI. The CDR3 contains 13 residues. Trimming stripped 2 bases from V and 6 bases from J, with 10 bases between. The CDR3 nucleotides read TGTGCCAGCTCACCAGTCGGTTATGCTGAAGCTTTCTTT. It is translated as CASSPVGYAEAFF.

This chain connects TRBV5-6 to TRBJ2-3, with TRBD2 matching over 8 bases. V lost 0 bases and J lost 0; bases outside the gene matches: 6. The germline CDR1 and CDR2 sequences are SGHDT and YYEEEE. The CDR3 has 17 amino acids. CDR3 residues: CASSLGLAGGSTDTQYF. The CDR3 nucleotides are TGTGCCAGCAGCTTGGGACTTGCGGGGGGAAGCACAGATACGCAGTATTTT. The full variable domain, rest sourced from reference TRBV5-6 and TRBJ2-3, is DAGVTQSPTHLIKTRGQQVTLRCSPKSGHDTVSWYQQALGQGPQFIFQYYEEEERQRGNFPDRFSGHQFPNYSSELNVNALLLGDSALYLCASSLGLAGGSTDTQYFGPGTRLTVL.

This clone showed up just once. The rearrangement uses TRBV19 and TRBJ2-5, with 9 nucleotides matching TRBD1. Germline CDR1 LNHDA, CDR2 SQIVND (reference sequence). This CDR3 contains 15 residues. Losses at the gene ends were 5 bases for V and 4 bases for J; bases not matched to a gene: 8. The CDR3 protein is CASSQRDREGETQYF. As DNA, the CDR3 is TGTGCCAGTAGTCAGAGGGACAGGGAGGGAGAGACCCAGTACTTC.

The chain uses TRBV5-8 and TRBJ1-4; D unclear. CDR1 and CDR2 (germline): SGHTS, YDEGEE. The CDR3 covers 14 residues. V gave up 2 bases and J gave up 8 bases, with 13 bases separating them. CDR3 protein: CASSFQAGLEKLFF. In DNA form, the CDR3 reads TGTGCCAGCAGCTTTCAGGCAGGTCTGGAAAAACTGTTTTTT.

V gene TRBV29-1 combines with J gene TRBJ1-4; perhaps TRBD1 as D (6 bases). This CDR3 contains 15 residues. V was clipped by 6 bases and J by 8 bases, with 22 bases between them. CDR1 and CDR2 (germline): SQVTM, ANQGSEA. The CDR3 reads CSVSTAQGGREKLFF. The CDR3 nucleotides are TGCAGCGTCTCCACCGCACAGGGAGGGCGAGAAAAACTGTTTTTT.

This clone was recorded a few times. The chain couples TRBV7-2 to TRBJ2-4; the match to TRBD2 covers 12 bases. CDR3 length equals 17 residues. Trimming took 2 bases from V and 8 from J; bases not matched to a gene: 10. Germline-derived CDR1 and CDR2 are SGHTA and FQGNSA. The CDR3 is CASSLTASGRAGDIQYF. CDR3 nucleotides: TGTGCCAGCAGCTTAACAGCTAGCGGGAGGGCCGGGGACATTCAGTACTTC.

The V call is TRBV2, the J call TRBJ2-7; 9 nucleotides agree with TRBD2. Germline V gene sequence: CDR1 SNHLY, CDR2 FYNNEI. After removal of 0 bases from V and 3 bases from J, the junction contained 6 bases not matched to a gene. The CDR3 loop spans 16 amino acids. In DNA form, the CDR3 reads TGTGCCAGCAGTGAAGCGCGTCTAGCGGGACGCTACGAGCAGTACTTC. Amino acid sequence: CASSEARLAGRYEQYF.

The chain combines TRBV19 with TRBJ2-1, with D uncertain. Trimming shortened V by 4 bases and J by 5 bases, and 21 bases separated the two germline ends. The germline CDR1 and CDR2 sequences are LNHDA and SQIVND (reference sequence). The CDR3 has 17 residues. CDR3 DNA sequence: TGTGCCAGTAGTACCCGAATGCCAGTCAATAAAAACAATGAGCAGTTCTTC. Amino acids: CASSTRMPVNKNNEQFF.